Below are 18 T cell receptor beta chains sequenced from a single sample in a study of cytomegalovirus exposure and HLA in healthy donors. The PCR was carried out with 60 Vbeta primers and 13 Jbeta primers. Sequenced by immunoSEQ multiplex PCR; TCRdb stores in-frame clones only, minus some. This table has about 97,000 clones, around 82% appearing once. The sample taken for sequencing was PBMCs. The origin of the receptors is a middle-aged man in good health and CMV-seropositive.

J is TRBJ1-2 and V is TRBV29-1; a weak D match, TRBD1 (5 bases). V lost 5 bases and J lost 8, with 15 bases in between. Germline-derived CDR1 and CDR2 are SQVTM and ANQGSEA. The CDR3 loop spans 12 amino acids. CDR3 sequence reads: CSVNRDGGGYTF. The CDR3 nucleotides read TGCAGCGTTAACCGGGACGGAGGGGGCTACACCTTC.

The V and J genes are TRBV6-5 and TRBJ1-1, with 9 bases fitting TRBD1. J was trimmed by 5 bases and V by 4 bases; bases with no gene match: 5. From germline, CDR1 is MNHEY and CDR2 SVGAGI. This CDR3 spans 14 amino acids. CDR3 nucleotides: TGTGCCAGCAGTTTTGGGACAGGGAGAACTGAAGCTTTCTTT. Translated, it gives CASSFGTGRTEAFF.

The gene calls are TRBV11-3 and TRBJ2-7; 7 bases fit TRBD1. With V trimmed by 6 bases and J by 7 bases, 9 bases remained unmatched. Per the germline V gene, CDR1 is SGHNT and CDR2 is YENEEA. The CDR3 runs to 13 residues. The CDR3 nucleotides read TGTGCCAGCAGTTCAACAGGGGTGGGGGAGCAGTACTTC. Amino acid sequence: CASSSTGVGEQYF.

The rearrangement uses TRBV11-2 and TRBJ1-2; D perhaps matches TRBD1 (5 bases). CDR1 SGHAT and CDR2 FQNNGV come from the germline V gene. V gave up 5 bases and J gave up 4 bases, with 14 bases separating them. CDR3 length: 14 amino acids. CDR3 residues: CASSPVRVPYGYTF. The CDR3 bases are TGTGCCAGCAGCCCCGTCAGGGTTCCCTATGGCTACACCTTC.

The J gene is TRBJ1-1, the V gene TRBV27; 8 bases fit TRBD1. The CDR3 extends over 15 amino acids. Germline CDR1 MNHEY, CDR2 SMNVEV (reference sequence). Trimming took 2 bases from V and 4 from J; bases not matched to a gene: 6. The CDR3 sequence is CASSLQGAPGTEAFF. The CDR3 nucleotides read TGTGCCAGCAGTTTACAGGGGGCGCCTGGCACTGAAGCTTTCTTT.

The rearrangement links TRBV30 to TRBJ1-1; no reliable D call. The germline V gene encodes CDR1 GTSNPN and CDR2 SVGIG (reference sequence). V gave up 0 bases and J gave up 5 bases, with 13 bases separating them. CDR3 length: 14 residues. CDR3 sequence reads: CAWSVEVRGTEAFF. The DNA of the CDR3 is TGTGCCTGGAGTGTTGAGGTTCGGGGAACTGAAGCTTTCTTT.

This chain connects TRBV18 to TRBJ2-3, with TRBD2 matching over 7 bases. The CDR3 contains 17 residues. Per germline, CDR1 KGHSH and CDR2 LQKENI. J was trimmed by 0 bases and V by 0 bases; bases with no gene match: 6. For the CDR3, the DNA is TGTGCCAGCTCACCACCGAGGTCTAGCGGAAGCACAGATACGCAGTATTTT. Its translation is CASSPPRSSGSTDTQYF. The full variable domain, rest sourced from reference TRBV18 and TRBJ2-3, is NAGVMQNPRHLVRRRGQEARLRCSPMKGHSHVYWYRQLPEEGLKFMVYLQKENIIDESGMPKERFSAEFPKEGPSILRIQQVVRGDSAAYFCASSPPRSSGSTDTQYFGPGTRLTVL.

This clone was observed a handful of times. This chain joins TRBV7-2 and TRBJ1-1; D is undetermined. Germline-derived CDR1 and CDR2 are SGHTA and FQGNSA. The CDR3 spans 15 residues. V shed 0 bases and J shed 4 bases, with 12 bases lying between them. The CDR3 loop is CASSLAETWATEAFF. CDR3 sequence (DNA): TGTGCCAGCAGCTTAGCGGAAACATGGGCCACTGAAGCTTTCTTT.

In this sample, this clone turned up once. The chain couples TRBV27 to TRBJ1-1; the match to TRBD1 covers 7 bases. Germline trimming cut 6 bases from V and 3 bases from J; bases unmatched to any gene: 7. Germline V gene data show CDR1 as MNHEY and CDR2 as SMNVEV (reference sequence). The CDR3 is 14 amino acids. The DNA for the CDR3 is TGTGCCAGCAGACTAGACAGGGTGGACACTGAAGCTTTCTTT. This encodes CASRLDRVDTEAFF.

V usage is TRBV2 and J usage is TRBJ1-1; tentative D call: TRBD1 (5 bases). The CDR3 consists of 14 residues. Trimming shortened V by 4 bases and J by 5 bases, and 14 bases separated the two germline ends. From germline, CDR1 is SNHLY and CDR2 FYNNEI. CDR3 sequence: CASSAGPGLTEAFF. The CDR3 DNA reads as TGTGCCAGCAGTGCAGGGCCCGGGTTGACTGAAGCTTTCTTT.

This clone was picked up a small number of times. The chain combines TRBV18 with TRBJ1-1; D gene unclear. Germline values: CDR1 KGHSH, CDR2 LQKENI. The CDR3 spans 14 residues. The V gene lost 5 bases and the J gene lost 3 bases, with 13 bases spanning the gap. Written as DNA, the CDR3 is TGTGCCAGCTCATCCGAGCGGGCGGACACTGAAGCTTTCTTT. This translates into CASSSERADTEAFF.

The V and J genes are TRBV5-4 and TRBJ2-1; D is perhaps TRBD2 (6 bases). The germline V and J ends were trimmed by 0 bases and 5 bases, with 12 bases remaining between them. CDR1 is SGHNT, CDR2 YYREEE, per germline (reference sequence). The CDR3 spans 15 residues. CDR3 sequence (DNA): TGTGCCAGCAGCTTGGGTACGGGAGCCCACAATGAGCAGTTCTTC. It yields the protein CASSLGTGAHNEQFF.

This clone was counted between two and nine times. This chain uses TRBV5-1 with TRBJ2-5; D might be TRBD1 (6 bases). With the DNA end fitting TRBJ2-7 better, the J assignment may be wrong. The CDR3 runs to 16 residues. Germline V gene data show CDR1 as SGHRS and CDR2 as YFSETQ. CDR3: CASSQSAGTRIYEQYF. Here the CDR3 DNA reads TGCGCCAGCAGCCAATCAGCCGGGACACGGATCTACGAGCAGTACTTC.

The V and J genes are TRBV2 and TRBJ2-7; D is ambiguous. V was clipped by 5 bases and J by 4 bases, with 3 bases between them. This CDR3 has 10 residues. Germline-derived CDR1 and CDR2 are SNHLY and FYNNEI. CDR3 DNA sequence: TGTGCCAGCAGTCGTTACGAGCAGTACTTC. Its translation is CASSRYEQYF.

The chain recombines TRBV21-1 with TRBJ2-1; the table gives TRBD1 as D, unverified against the DNA. TRBV21-1 is termed a pseudogene. The CDR3 is made up of 16 amino acids. The CDR3 spells CASSKPDRGYYNEQFF. CDR3 bases: TGTGCCAGCAGCAAACCTGACAGGGGTTACTACAATGAGCAGTTCTTC.

This sequence joins TRBV5-1 and TRBJ1-3, with 8 bases fitting TRBD1. CDR1 and CDR2 from the germline V gene are SGHRS and YFSETQ. Trimming cost V 0 bases and J 2 bases; bases outside gene matches: 1. The CDR3 consists of 15 residues. This chain's CDR3 is CASSLETGAGNTIYF. The CDR3 bases are TGCGCCAGCAGCTTGGAGACAGGGGCTGGAAACACCATATATTTT.

The chain has TRBV19 and TRBJ1-5; D may be TRBD1 (6 bases). This CDR3 is built from 16 residues. V dropped 5 bases and J dropped 5 bases, with 19 bases sitting between them. Germline CDR1 LNHDA, CDR2 SQIVND (reference sequence). CDR3 bases: TGTGCCAGTAGTTCATCATACGGGGGGGCTTATCAGCCCCAGCATTTT. Translated, it gives CASSSSYGGAYQPQHF. Based on the CDR3 plus reference TRBV19 and TRBJ1-5, the full variable domain is DGGITQSPKYLFRKEGQNVTLSCEQNLNHDAMYWYRQDPGQGLRLIYYSQIVNDFQKGDIAEGYSVSREKKESFPLTVTSAQKNPTAFYLCASSSSYGGAYQPQHFGDGTRLSIL.

The chain employs TRBV7-3 and TRBJ1-1, with 10 bases aligning to TRBD1. This CDR3 comprises 14 residues. The V gene's germline CDR1 is SGHTA and CDR2 FQGTGA. V lost 4 bases, J lost 6 bases, and 5 bases stayed unmatched. In DNA, the CDR3 is TGTGCCAGCAGCTCCGGACAGGGGGACTCTGAAGCTTTCTTT. It encodes CASSSGQGDSEAFF.